What follows is one TCR beta chain and its context. V lost 0 bases, J lost 5 bases, and 4 bases stayed unmatched. The CDR3 sequence is 15 residues long. The germline gives CDR1 SGHRS, CDR2 YFSETQ. This sample was included in a study of blood T cell repertoires in COVID-19. Turning to the study itself: The United States, Italy and Spain provided the acute and convalescent COVID-19 samples. The cDNA or gDNA used as material had been derived from T cells, B-cell-depleted T cells, or PBMCs.

Authors' processing steps: Using reference gene primer amplification, nucleated cell counts were estimated. This table comes from immunoSEQ multiplex PCR, and its TCRdb copy is limited to in-frame clones, with some not included. D and trimming come from the DNA, and the V and J calls and clone size come from that table. The data hold around 190,000 clones, with roughly 90% observed a single time. This receptor was taken from a man aged 50 to 60 with COVID-19, enrolled during active disease. Sequenced material: peripheral blood. The V call is TRBV5-1, the J call TRBJ2-1; 8 bases line up with TRBD1. Written as DNA, the CDR3 is TGCGCCAGCAGCTTGGCACAGGGGGTAAACAATGAGCAGTTCTTC. Translating it yields CASSLAQGVNNEQFF. Filled out from reference TRBV5-1 and TRBJ2-1, the complete variable domain reads KAGVTQTPRYLIKTRGQQVTLSCSPISGHRSVSWYQQTPGQGLQFLFEYFSETQRNKGNFPGRFSGRQFSNSRSEMNVSTLELGDSALYLCASSLAQGVNNEQFFGPGTRLTVL.